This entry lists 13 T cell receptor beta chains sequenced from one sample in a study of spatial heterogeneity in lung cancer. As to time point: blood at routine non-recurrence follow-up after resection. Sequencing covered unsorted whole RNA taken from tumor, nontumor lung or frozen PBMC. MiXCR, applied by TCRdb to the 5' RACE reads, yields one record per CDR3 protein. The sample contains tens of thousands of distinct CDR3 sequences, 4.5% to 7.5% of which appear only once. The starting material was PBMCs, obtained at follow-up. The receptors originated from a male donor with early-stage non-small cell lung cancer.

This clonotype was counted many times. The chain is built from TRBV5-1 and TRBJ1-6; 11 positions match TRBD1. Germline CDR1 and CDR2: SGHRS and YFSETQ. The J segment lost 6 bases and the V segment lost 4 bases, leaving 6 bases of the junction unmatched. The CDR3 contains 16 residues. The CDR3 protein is CASSPGQGGFNSPLHF. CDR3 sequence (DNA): TGCGCCAGCAGCCCGGGACAGGGGGGATTTAATTCACCCCTCCACTTT.

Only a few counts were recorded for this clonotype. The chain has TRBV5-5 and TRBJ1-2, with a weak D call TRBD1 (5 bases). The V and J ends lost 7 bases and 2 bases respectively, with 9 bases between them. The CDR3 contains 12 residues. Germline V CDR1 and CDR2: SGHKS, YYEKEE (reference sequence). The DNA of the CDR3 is TGTGCCAGCGGGGACGGGAACTATGGCTACACCTTC. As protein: CASGDGNYGYTF. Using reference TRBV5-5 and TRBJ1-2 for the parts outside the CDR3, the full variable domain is DAGVTQSPTHLIKTRGQQVTLRCSPISGHKSVSWYQQVLGQGPQFIFQYYEKEERGRGNFPDRFSARQFPNYSSELNVNALLLGDSALYLCASGDGNYGYTFGSGTRLTVV.

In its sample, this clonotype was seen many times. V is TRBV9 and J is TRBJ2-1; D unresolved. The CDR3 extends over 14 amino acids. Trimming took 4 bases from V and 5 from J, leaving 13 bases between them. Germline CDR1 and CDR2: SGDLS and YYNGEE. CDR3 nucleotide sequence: TGTGCCAGCAGCCCGCGGTCCATAGACAATGAGCAGTTCTTC. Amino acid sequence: CASSPRSIDNEQFF.

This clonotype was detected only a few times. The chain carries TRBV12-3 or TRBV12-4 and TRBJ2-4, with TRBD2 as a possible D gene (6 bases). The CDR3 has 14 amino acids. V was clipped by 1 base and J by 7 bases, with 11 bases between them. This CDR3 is CASSLDGGSNIQYF. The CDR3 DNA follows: TGTGCCAGCAGTTTAGATGGGGGGAGCAACATTCAGTACTTC.

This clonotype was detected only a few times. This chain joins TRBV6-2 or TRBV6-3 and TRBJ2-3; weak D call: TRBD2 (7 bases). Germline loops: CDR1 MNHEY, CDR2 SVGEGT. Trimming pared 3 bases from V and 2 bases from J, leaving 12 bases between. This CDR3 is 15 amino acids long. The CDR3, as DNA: TGTGCCAGCAGTTATCGGGGGGCAGCCACAGATACGCAGTATTTT. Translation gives CASSYRGAATDTQYF.

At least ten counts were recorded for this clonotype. The CDR3 DNA reads as TGTGCCATCAGTACAGGGGGCAGAAACACTGAAGCTTTCTTT. The encoded protein is CAISTGGRNTEAFF. The chain links TRBV10-3 to TRBJ1-1; 9 bases agree with TRBD1. CDR1 is ENHRY and CDR2 is SYGVKD in the germline V gene. With V trimmed by 5 bases and J by 2 bases, 3 bases remained unmatched. There are 14 residues in the CDR3.

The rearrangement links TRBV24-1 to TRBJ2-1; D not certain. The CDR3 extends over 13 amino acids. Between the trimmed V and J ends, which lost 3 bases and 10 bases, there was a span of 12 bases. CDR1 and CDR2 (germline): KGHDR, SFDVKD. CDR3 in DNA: TGTGCCACCAGTGATCCAACCTTTAGGGAGCAGTTCTTC. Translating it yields CATSDPTFREQFF.

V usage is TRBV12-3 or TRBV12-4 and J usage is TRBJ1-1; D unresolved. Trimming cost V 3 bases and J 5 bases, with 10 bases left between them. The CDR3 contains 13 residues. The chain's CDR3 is CASSFGDGTEAFF. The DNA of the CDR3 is TGTGCCAGCAGTTTCGGGGATGGGACTGAAGCTTTCTTT.

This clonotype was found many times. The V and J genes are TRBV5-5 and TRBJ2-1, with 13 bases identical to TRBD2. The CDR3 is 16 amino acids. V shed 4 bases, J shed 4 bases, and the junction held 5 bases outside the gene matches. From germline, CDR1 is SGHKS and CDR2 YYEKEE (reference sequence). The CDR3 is CASSQGLAGVYNEQFF. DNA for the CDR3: TGTGCCAGCAGCCAAGGACTAGCGGGAGTTTACAATGAGCAGTTCTTC.

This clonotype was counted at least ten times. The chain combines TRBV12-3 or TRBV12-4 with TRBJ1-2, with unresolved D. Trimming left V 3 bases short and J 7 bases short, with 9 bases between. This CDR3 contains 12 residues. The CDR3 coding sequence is TGTGCCAGCAGTTTCCCGGTCGGTGGCTACACCTTC. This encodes CASSFPVGGYTF.

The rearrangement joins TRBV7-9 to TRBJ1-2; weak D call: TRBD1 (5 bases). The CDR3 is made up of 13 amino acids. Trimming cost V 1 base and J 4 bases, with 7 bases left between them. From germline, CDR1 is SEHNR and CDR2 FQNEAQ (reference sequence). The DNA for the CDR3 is TGTGCCAGCAGCTTAGGGGACGCCTATGGCTACACCTTC. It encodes CASSLGDAYGYTF.

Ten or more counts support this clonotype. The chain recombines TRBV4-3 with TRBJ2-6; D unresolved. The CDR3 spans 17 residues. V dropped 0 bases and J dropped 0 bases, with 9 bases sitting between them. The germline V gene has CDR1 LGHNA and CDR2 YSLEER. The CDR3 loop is CASSQDLERSGANVLTF. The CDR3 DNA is TGCGCCAGCAGCCAAGATTTGGAGCGCTCTGGGGCCAACGTCCTGACTTTC.

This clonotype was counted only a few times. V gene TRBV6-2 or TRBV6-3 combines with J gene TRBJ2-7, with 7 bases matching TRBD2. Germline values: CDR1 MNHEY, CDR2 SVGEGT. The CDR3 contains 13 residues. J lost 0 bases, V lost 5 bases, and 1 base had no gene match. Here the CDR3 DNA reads TGTGCCAGCAGTCGCGGGAGCTCCTACGAGCAGTACTTC. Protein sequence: CASSRGSSYEQYF.